This is a list of T cell receptor beta chains from one sample in a study of cytomegalovirus exposure and HLA in healthy donors. The table came from immunoSEQ multiplex PCR; TCRdb's copy has only in-frame clones and leaves some out. The sample contains approximately 100,000 clones, 60% to 80% of which appear only once. Sequences were obtained from PBMCs. These receptor sequences come from a middle-aged man in good health and CMV-seropositive. Each CDR3 is given without its conserved first and last residue.

TRBJ2-2,TRBV5-4,ASSLGTFNTGELF
TRBJ2-7,TRBV28,ASSRGGGESYEQY
TRBJ2-7,TRBV7-6,ASSLRQGAHEQY
TRBJ2-7,TRBV29-1,SVVQGTQQY
TRBJ2-3,TRBV6-6,ASRTSGQYTQY
TRBJ2-1,TRBV5-4,ASSYDKYNEQF
TRBJ1-5,TRBV18,ASSPGRTGLMGQPQH
TRBJ2-4,TRBV4-2,ASSDSGSDTKNIQY
TRBJ2-7,TRBV9,ASSVGDRGIYEQY
TRBJ1-4,TRBV7-9,SSRPGTGNEKLF
TRBJ2-3,TRBV5-4,ASSFGGRSRTDTQY
TRBJ2-5,TRBV7-7,ASSFLAGPQETQY
TRBJ1-3,TRBV2,ASIRESSGNTIY
TRBJ2-1,TRBV11-1,ASSFGPGQGTNNEQF
TRBJ1-1,TRBV28,ASSFFKGITEAF
TRBJ1-1,TRBV5-1,ATKQTGQGPEAF
TRBJ2-7,TRBV2,ASTLMGAPYEQY
TRBJ2-7,TRBV6-6,ASRNQRGSYEQY
TRBJ2-3,TRBV29-1,SVEDPPGLAGPRGTDTQY
TRBJ2-3,TRBV6-1,ASKMADYTDTQY
TRBJ2-2,TRBV11-2,ASSFGTGDTGELF
TRBJ1-1,TRBV5-1,ASSIGSGTGTHRTEAF
TRBJ2-7,TRBV7-9,ASSPSRGSVYEQY
TRBJ1-1,TRBV6-4,ASSEHRTTEAF
TRBJ1-1,TRBV27,ASSLGQGGNTEAF
TRBJ1-5,TRBV6-1,ASSGVRDRPINQPQH
TRBJ2-7,TRBV6-5,ASSEQGYEQY
TRBJ1-2,TRBV2,ASSERRGCT
TRBJ2-1,TRBV4-2,ASSQVGGSYNEQF
TRBJ1-2,TRBV6-5,ASSYPTGSYGYT
TRBJ2-1,TRBV9,ASSARTSGMNEQF
TRBJ2-3,TRBV5-6,ASSLRASSGRTDTQY
TRBJ2-3,TRBV28,ASSPGTASTDTQY
TRBJ2-7,TRBV7-2,ASSVQSGTSGSYEQY
TRBJ2-7,TRBV7-6,ASSSDRASYEQY
TRBJ2-7,TRBV5-1,ASSQQTSSYEQY
.,TRBV6-1,ASSRTTGSSYEQY
TRBJ1-1,TRBV2,ASSEREGKNTEAF
TRBJ1-4,TRBV7-9,ASSLVGGDEKLF
TRBJ1-4,TRBV5-1,ASAPDNQGNGEKLF
TRBJ2-7,TRBV10-2,ASSEPGQGTHEQY
TRBJ2-3,TRBV18,ASSLGTGVSASTDTQY
TRBJ1-5,TRBV2,ASRAGQVTIQPQH
TRBJ2-2,TRBV5-1,ASSRTVTGELF
TRBJ1-1,TRBV9,ASSADRGPSVNTEAF
TRBJ2-2,TRBV7-7,ASSPQFFGELF
TRBJ2-7,TRBV6-1,ATLLQPGHSYEQY
TRBJ2-7,TRBV28,ASSGSPYEQY
TRBJ2-3,TRBV6-5,ASSSPAASTDTQY